A single sample gave rise to the 15 T cell receptor beta chains below, sequenced in a study of blood T cell repertoires in COVID-19. The assay was immunoSEQ multiplex PCR, and TCRdb's table has in-frame clones only and misses some. This table has approximately 230,000 clones, almost 90% appearing once. Sequenced: PBMCs or T cells enriched from blood (not recorded which). The receptors originated from a woman aged 45-60 years with acute COVID-19.

The chain has TRBV12-3 or TRBV12-4 and TRBJ1-2; D possibly corresponds to TRBD1 (5 bases). The CDR3 is 12 residues long. The V gene lost 6 bases and the J gene lost 4 bases, with 9 bases spanning the gap. The CDR3 sequence is CASSPDSYGYTF. In DNA form, the CDR3 reads TGTGCCAGCAGCCCTGACAGCTATGGCTACACCTTC.

This chain joins TRBV5-1 and TRBJ2-7; TRBD1 might be the D (5 bases). With 0 bases removed from V and 6 bases from J, the gap between germline ends came to 7 bases. Germline values: CDR1 SGHRS, CDR2 YFSETQ. The CDR3 spans 12 residues. The CDR3 region is CASSLAQGEQYF. The CDR3, as DNA: TGCGCCAGCAGCTTGGCCCAGGGCGAGCAGTACTTC.

The V and J genes are TRBV19 and TRBJ1-1; D remains unclear. Trimming pared 3 bases from V and 3 bases from J, leaving 11 bases between. Per germline, CDR1 LNHDA and CDR2 SQIVND (reference sequence). The CDR3 sequence is 14 residues long. Here the CDR3 reads CASSIRVVDTEAFF. As DNA, the CDR3 is TGTGCCAGTAGTATTCGGGTGGTGGACACTGAAGCTTTCTTT.

This sequence joins TRBV5-8 and TRBJ1-2; 7 nucleotides match TRBD1. The CDR3 totals 12 residues. V lost 2 bases to trimming and J lost 8 bases; unmatched junction nucleotides: 3. From germline, CDR1 is SGHTS and CDR2 YDEGEE. The CDR3 nucleotides are TGTGCCAGCAGCTTAAGGGGGCAAGGCTACACCTTC. This sequence encodes CASSLRGQGYTF.

The chain couples TRBV10-1 to TRBJ2-2; TRBD2 aligns across 13 bases. This CDR3 comprises 15 residues. The J segment lost 3 bases and the V segment lost 7 bases, leaving 2 bases of the junction unmatched. Germline V gives CDR1 WNHNN, CDR2 SYGVQD (reference sequence). CDR3 in amino acids: CASTTSGRYTGELFF. The CDR3 DNA reads as TGCGCCAGCACGACTAGCGGGAGGTACACCGGGGAGCTGTTTTTT.

The chain combines TRBV27 with TRBJ1-4, with TRBD1 matching over 7 bases. V shed 6 bases, J shed 5 bases, and the junction held 12 bases outside the gene matches. The CDR3 has 16 residues. Germline CDR1 reads MNHEY; CDR2 reads SMNVEV (reference sequence). The CDR3 region is CASRAQGLGLNEKLFF. The CDR3 region has the DNA TGTGCCAGCAGGGCACAGGGGCTGGGGCTAAATGAAAAACTGTTTTTT.

The CDR3 loop reads CASSLWGGGYGYTF. The CDR3 bases are TGTGCCAGCTCCCTCTGGGGGGGTGGCTATGGCTACACCTTC. The V gene is TRBV28, the J gene TRBJ1-2, with a possible D match to TRBD1 (5 bases). The germline V gene encodes CDR1 MDHEN and CDR2 SYDVKM. The ends were cut back, 8 bases at V and 4 bases at J, with 17 bases in the middle. CDR3 length: 14 residues.

The V gene is TRBV5-4, the J gene TRBJ1-2; 7 bases fit TRBD1. V trimming: 3 bases; J trimming: 4 bases; junction bases outside the gene matches: 15. CDR1 is SGHNT and CDR2 is YYREEE in the germline V gene (reference sequence). The CDR3 runs 17 residues. The CDR3 coding sequence is TGTGCCAGCAGCTATAACACAGGGGACCCTCCCTTCTATGGCTACACCTTC. Translated, it gives CASSYNTGDPPFYGYTF.

The chain has TRBV9 and TRBJ2-1; TRBD2 agrees at 9 bases. This CDR3 spans 14 amino acids. Germline-derived CDR1 and CDR2 are SGDLS and YYNGEE. Trimming removed 7 bases from V and 1 base from J; junction bases left unmatched: 3. CDR3 loop: CASDSGSSYNEQFF. The CDR3 nucleotides are TGTGCCAGCGATAGCGGGAGTTCCTACAATGAGCAGTTCTTC.

The V and J genes are TRBV5-4 and TRBJ1-6; 10 bases align to TRBD1. Per the germline V gene, CDR1 is SGHNT and CDR2 is YYREEE (reference sequence). The CDR3 spans 16 residues. With V trimmed by 4 bases and J by 9 bases, 10 bases remained unmatched. This CDR3 reads CASSRLAGTGVSPLHF. The CDR3 DNA reads TGTGCCAGCAGCCGACTTGCCGGGACAGGGGTTTCACCCCTCCACTTT.

V gene TRBV6-2 or TRBV6-3 combines with J gene TRBJ2-2; D perhaps matches TRBD1 (5 bases). In germline, CDR1 is MNHEY, CDR2 SVGEGT. The CDR3 contains 18 residues. Trimming pared 2 bases from V and 0 bases from J, leaving 16 bases between. In nucleotides, the CDR3 is TGTGCCAGCAGTTACCCCGTTCGACAGAGTTCGAACACCGGGGAGCTGTTTTTT. Its translation is CASSYPVRQSSNTGELFF.

V and J are TRBV30 and TRBJ2-4, with a weak D call TRBD2 (6 bases). CDR3 length: 13 amino acids. The germline gives CDR1 GTSNPN, CDR2 SVGIG (reference sequence). Trimming left V 5 bases short and J 9 bases short, with 17 bases between. The CDR3 sequence is CAWGEVEKGIQYF. CDR3 sequence (DNA): TGTGCCTGGGGGGAGGTAGAAAAGGGCATTCAGTACTTC.

The chain recombines TRBV19 with TRBJ2-6; possibly TRBD2 for D (5 bases). The length of the CDR3 is 14 residues. The germline CDR1 and CDR2 sequences are LNHDA and SQIVND (reference sequence). V lost 3 bases, J lost 3 bases, and 6 bases lay in between. CDR3 sequence: CASSMRVGANVLTF. CDR3 coding DNA: TGTGCCAGTAGTATGAGGGTTGGGGCCAACGTCCTGACTTTC.

The chain carries TRBV13 and TRBJ1-2; unclear D gene. V lost 2 bases, J lost 5 bases, and 12 bases lay in between. The CDR3 has 14 amino acids. Looked up from germline, CDR1 is PRHDT and CDR2 is FYEKMQ (reference sequence). CDR3 DNA: TGTGCCAGCAGCTTAACTGGTTATACGTATGGCTACACCTTC. Translated: CASSLTGYTYGYTF. Based on the CDR3 plus reference TRBV13 and TRBJ1-2, the full variable domain is AAGVIQSPRHLIKEKRETATLKCYPIPRHDTVYWYQQGPGQDPQFLISFYEKMQSDKGSIPDRFSAQQFSDYHSELNMSSLELGDSALYFCASSLTGYTYGYTFGSGTRLTVV.

J is TRBJ2-4 and V is TRBV28; 10 bases align to TRBD1. Trimming at V came to 5 bases and at J to 8 bases, leaving 9 bases not matched to a gene. CDR1 and CDR2 from the germline V gene are MDHEN and SYDVKM. The CDR3 sequence is 15 residues long. The CDR3 sequence is CASSQTGTGVYIQYF. In DNA form, the CDR3 reads TGTGCCAGCAGTCAAACCGGGACAGGGGTCTACATTCAGTACTTC. The full variable domain, with the rest looked up from reference TRBV28 and TRBJ2-4, is DVKVTQSSRYLVKRTGEKVFLECVQDMDHENMFWYRQDPGLGLRLIYFSYDVKMKEKGDIPEGYSVSREKKERFSLILESASTNQTSMYLCASSQTGTGVYIQYFGAGTRLSVL.